The 28 T cell receptor beta chains below come from one sample, sequenced in a study of T cell repertoires in cytomegalovirus infection. TCRdb reanalysed the reads using MiXCR and keeps one entry per CDR3 protein. In the table there are roughly 630,000 distinct CDR3 sequences, 20% to 25% of which are singletons. The sequenced sample consisted of CD8+ T cells from PBMCs. These receptors came from a human donor in good health (CMV status not recorded). Some clones in this sample may be carry-over from other donors' samples.

The rearrangement uses TRBV28 and TRBJ1-2, with D perhaps matching TRBD1 (5 bases). The germline gives CDR1 MDHEN, CDR2 SYDVKM. The CDR3 is 12 amino acids. The V end lost 3 bases, the J end lost 8 bases, and 10 bases lay between the germline ends. The DNA of the CDR3 is TGTGCCAGCAGTTTGGGGCAGTCAGGCTACACCTTC. Protein product: CASSLGQSGYTF.

This clonotype was observed a few times. The chain carries TRBV23-1 and TRBJ2-7; 10 bases match TRBD2. TRBV23-1 is recorded as an ORF, its role being uncertain. CDR3 length: 17 residues. The trim removed 0 bases at V and 7 bases at J, leaving 12 bases unmatched. Here the CDR3 DNA reads TGCGCCAGCAGTCAATCCCCTTCCGCTAGCGGGGGAAGGGAGCAGTACTTC. It yields the protein CASSQSPSASGGREQYF.

This clonotype turned up a few times. The chain employs TRBV6-4 and TRBJ2-1, with D unresolved. The ends were cut back, 4 bases at V and 7 bases at J, with 11 bases in the middle. The CDR3 spans 13 residues. Germline CDR1 MRHNA, CDR2 SNTAGT. The CDR3 DNA reads as TGTGCCAGCAGTGTTAGCTGGCTAAATGAGCAGTTCTTC. Translated: CASSVSWLNEQFF.

CDR3 in amino acids: CASSPPDRPSTDTQYF. In DNA, the CDR3 is TGTGCCAGCAGCCCCCCGGACAGGCCTTCCACAGATACGCAGTATTTT. The chain employs TRBV13 and TRBJ2-3, with 7 positions matching TRBD1. The CDR3 has 16 residues. Trimming cost V 5 bases and J 2 bases; bases outside gene matches: 10. Germline assignment: CDR1 PRHDT and CDR2 FYEKMQ (reference sequence).

This chain links TRBV20-1 with TRBJ2-3; 9 bases map to TRBD2. CDR1 is DFQATT and CDR2 is SNEGSKA in the germline V gene (reference sequence). The CDR3 is 15 residues long. With V trimmed by 6 bases and J by 8 bases, 15 bases remained unmatched. The CDR3 coding sequence is TGCAGTGCCGAAGCGGGGGGCTTCCCACTTGGTACGCAGTATTTT. Translation: CSAEAGGFPLGTQYF.

The chain employs TRBV29-1 and TRBJ2-7; 7 bases are a match to TRBD1. The V and J ends lost 5 bases and 5 bases, in that order; junction bases with no gene match: 6. This CDR3 has 12 residues. CDR1 and CDR2 (germline): SQVTM, ANQGSEA. The CDR3 loop is CSVRQGKDEQYF. The CDR3 DNA reads TGCAGCGTTAGACAGGGCAAGGACGAGCAGTACTTC.

The gene calls are TRBV7-6 and TRBJ1-5; D is unclear. CDR3 length: 14 residues. V lost 3 bases and J 9 bases, leaving 15 bases between the germline ends. Germline V lookup: CDR1 SGHVS, CDR2 FNYEAQ. The CDR3 DNA reads as TGTGCCAGCAGCTTCCGACAAGCGGATCCGCCCCAGCATTTT. It translates to CASSFRQADPPQHF.

The table lists this clonotype with many counts. This chain connects TRBV27 to TRBJ1-1; 9 bases map to TRBD1. After removal of 8 bases from V and 7 bases from J, the junction contained 5 bases not matched to a gene. This CDR3 has 12 amino acids. Germline loops: CDR1 MNHEY, CDR2 SMNVEV (reference sequence). The CDR3 here is CASWTGADEAFF. CDR3 DNA sequence: TGTGCCAGCTGGACAGGGGCAGATGAAGCTTTCTTT.

The rearrangement uses TRBV7-4 and TRBJ2-1; no reliable D call. The CDR3 has 19 residues. The V gene lost 5 bases and the J gene lost 3 bases, with 26 bases spanning the gap. Germline V CDR1 and CDR2: SGHVT, SQSDAQ. The chain's CDR3 is CASSPRVVLLTNDYNEQFF. The CDR3 region has the DNA TGTGCCAGCAGCCCTAGGGTGGTACTCCTAACCAACGACTACAATGAGCAGTTCTTC.

This clonotype occurred a few times. CDR3 nucleotides: TGCAGCGTTGAAGGAGTAGGGGTCCCCTACGAGCAGTACTTC. It translates to CSVEGVGVPYEQYF. The J gene is TRBJ2-7, the V gene TRBV29-1, with D perhaps TRBD1 (5 bases). Germline values: CDR1 SQVTM, CDR2 ANQGSEA. V shed 1 base and J shed 2 bases, with 12 bases lying between them. This CDR3 has 14 amino acids.

The chain has TRBV5-4 and TRBJ2-1; the D is unclear. V was trimmed by 1 base and J by 9 bases, leaving 5 bases between them. This CDR3 is built from 11 residues. Germline V gene sequence: CDR1 SGHNT, CDR2 YYREEE (reference sequence). DNA of the CDR3: TGTGCCAGCAGCTTGTGGGGTGAGCAGTTCTTC. Its translation: CASSLWGEQFF.

CDR3 sequence: CASSFQANYGYTF. The CDR3 DNA follows: TGTGCCAGCAGTTTTCAGGCTAACTATGGCTACACCTTC. V and J are TRBV28 and TRBJ1-2, with D hard to call. CDR1 MDHEN and CDR2 SYDVKM come from the germline V gene. The CDR3 sequence is 13 residues long. Trimming left V 3 bases short and J 0 bases short, with 5 bases between.

The gene calls are TRBV7-9 and TRBJ1-5; D unresolved. The germline V and J ends were trimmed by 4 bases and 4 bases, with 14 bases remaining between them. Germline V gives CDR1 SEHNR, CDR2 FQNEAQ (reference sequence). There are 15 residues in the CDR3. The CDR3 protein is CASSSEGRRNQPQHF. Written as DNA, the CDR3 is TGTGCCAGCAGCTCCGAGGGCAGGAGAAATCAGCCCCAGCATTTT.

The chain combines TRBV29-1 with TRBJ2-2, with D possibly TRBD1 on 5 matching bases. V was cut by 6 bases and J by 1 base, with 15 bases left in between. The CDR3 covers 15 residues. Per the germline V gene, CDR1 is SQVTM and CDR2 is ANQGSEA. The CDR3 sequence is CSVERQGWNTGELFF. The CDR3 nucleotides are TGCAGCGTAGAACGGCAGGGATGGAACACCGGGGAGCTGTTTTTT.

This clonotype was observed a few times. The rearrangement joins TRBV12-5 to TRBJ2-7; D gene uncertain. V dropped 2 bases and J dropped 5 bases, with 10 bases sitting between them. Germline CDR1 reads LGHNT; CDR2 reads FRNRAP. This CDR3 is 13 amino acids long. The CDR3 spells CASGLKEWHEQYF. The CDR3, as DNA: TGTGCTAGTGGTTTGAAGGAGTGGCACGAGCAGTACTTC.

The rearrangement joins TRBV7-4 to TRBJ2-3; tentative D call: TRBD2 (6 bases). V lost 5 bases to trimming and J lost 4 bases, with 19 bases between them. The CDR3 totals 16 residues. Germline-derived CDR1 and CDR2 are SGHVT and SQSDAQ. The CDR3 protein is CASSATSGPGADTQYF. The DNA for the CDR3 is TGTGCCAGCAGCGCGACCTCAGGGCCGGGAGCAGATACGCAGTATTTT. The complete variable domain, with remaining parts taken from reference TRBV7-4 and TRBJ2-3, reads GAGVSQSPRYKVAKRGRDVALRCDSISGHVTLYWYRQTLGQGSEVLTYSQSDAQRDKSGRPSGRFSAERPERSVSTLKIQRTEQGDSAVYLCASSATSGPGADTQYFGPGTRLTVL.

The chain employs TRBV6-5 and TRBJ1-2, with D tentatively TRBD1 (5 bases). The CDR3 has 15 amino acids. Germline values: CDR1 MNHEY, CDR2 SVGAGI. Trimming cost V 0 bases and J 0 bases, with 8 bases left between them. In DNA, the CDR3 is TGTGCCAGCAGTTACTCGCAGGGATCTAACTATGGCTACACCTTC. This codes for CASSYSQGSNYGYTF.

This clonotype was detected many times. The rearrangement joins TRBV7-9 to TRBJ1-1; possible D gene TRBD1, 5 bases. Germline V gene sequence: CDR1 SEHNR, CDR2 FQNEAQ (reference sequence). The CDR3 has 14 amino acids. The germline V and J ends were trimmed by 4 bases and 2 bases, with 11 bases remaining between them. The CDR3 DNA reads as TGTGCCAGCAGCTATAAAGACAGTAACACTGAAGCTTTCTTT. This encodes CASSYKDSNTEAFF.

This clonotype was counted only a few times. The chain joins TRBV2 to TRBJ2-7, with a weak D call TRBD2 (5 bases). This CDR3 is built from 16 residues. The V gene's germline CDR1 is SNHLY and CDR2 FYNNEI. V was cut by 2 bases and J by 2 bases, with 16 bases left in between. The CDR3 bases are TGTGCCAGCAGTGAACCGGAGCCTAGCAGCCCCTACGAGCAGTACGTC. This gives the protein CASSEPEPSSPYEQYV.

This chain uses TRBV10-3 with TRBJ2-6; 9 nucleotides agree with TRBD1. The CDR3 is 22 residues long. Germline loops: CDR1 ENHRY, CDR2 SYGVKD. V lost 1 base, J lost 2 bases, and 18 bases stayed unmatched. The CDR3 spells CAISEYSPGQGTIGAGANVLTF. The CDR3 DNA reads TGTGCCATCAGTGAGTACTCGCCGGGACAGGGTACGATAGGAGCTGGGGCCAACGTCCTGACTTTC.

The table lists this clonotype with a few counts. J is TRBJ1-1 and V is TRBV10-3; D is possibly TRBD1 (5 bases). The CDR3 extends over 13 amino acids. CDR1 ENHRY and CDR2 SYGVKD come from the germline V gene. V was cut by 3 bases and J by 6 bases, with 11 bases left in between. CDR3 region: CAISDRGGSEAFF. The CDR3 DNA reads as TGTGCCATCAGTGATAGGGGAGGATCTGAAGCTTTCTTT.

In nucleotides, the CDR3 is TGTGCCAGCAGTTTATGTGAAGCCTATGGCTACACCTTC. It yields the protein CASSLCEAYGYTF. The gene calls are TRBV12-3 or TRBV12-4 and TRBJ1-2, with D uncertain. V gave up 2 bases and J gave up 4 bases, with 8 bases separating them. The CDR3 runs to 13 residues.

The rearrangement uses TRBV15 and TRBJ2-2; D may be TRBD2 (5 bases). The CDR3 totals 17 residues. In germline, CDR1 is LNHNV, CDR2 YYDKDF (reference sequence). Trimming cost V 5 bases and J 3 bases, with 19 bases left between them. Written as DNA, the CDR3 is TGTGCCACCAGCGGCCCGAGAGAGGGCGTCGACACCGGGGAGCTGTTTTTT. Protein product: CATSGPREGVDTGELFF.

This clonotype turned up a few times. The rearrangement joins TRBV7-6 to TRBJ2-5; the match to TRBD1 covers 10 bases. The CDR3 runs to 16 residues. CDR1 SGHVS and CDR2 FNYEAQ come from the germline V gene. Unmatched junction bases numbered 8, after V lost 4 bases and J lost 3 bases. The CDR3 sequence is CASSYRTGGTKETQYF. CDR3 nucleotide sequence: TGTGCCAGCAGCTACCGGACAGGGGGAACCAAAGAGACCCAGTACTTC.

In this sample, this clonotype turned up many times. The V and J genes are TRBV7-3 and TRBJ2-1; D might be TRBD1 (5 bases). Trimming cost V 5 bases and J 0 bases, with 8 bases left between them. The CDR3 extends over 14 amino acids. Germline CDR1 SGHTA, CDR2 FQGTGA. In DNA, the CDR3 is TGTGCCAGCAGCCCAGGGCACTCCTACAATGAGCAGTTCTTC. Encoded protein: CASSPGHSYNEQFF.

This clonotype was counted at least ten times. V and J are TRBV7-8 and TRBJ2-7; a possible D gene is TRBD2 (7 bases). Germline values: CDR1 SGHVS, CDR2 FQNEAQ. V was cut by 11 bases and J by 6 bases, with 17 bases left in between. The CDR3 loop spans 12 amino acids. The DNA for the CDR3 is TGTGCCGGGGGGGATGGGGGGCCCGAGCAGTACTTC. Protein: CAGGDGGPEQYF.

This clonotype was picked up a small number of times. V usage is TRBV5-6 and J usage is TRBJ1-5, with a tentative D call TRBD1 (5 bases). The CDR3 totals 13 residues. Germline V gene lookup returns CDR1 SGHDT and CDR2 YYEEEE. Trimming cost V 4 bases and J 7 bases, with 12 bases left between them. The CDR3: CASSKWTNQPQHF. The CDR3 DNA is TGTGCCAGCAGCAAATGGACAAACCAGCCCCAGCATTTT.

In its sample, this clonotype was seen many times. The chain has TRBV28 and TRBJ1-3; TRBD1 agrees at 7 bases. Trimming cost V 0 bases and J 1 base; bases outside gene matches: 6. The CDR3 loop spans 17 amino acids. Looked up from germline, CDR1 is MDHEN and CDR2 is SYDVKM. Here the CDR3 reads CASSLWGQTTSGNTIYF. The DNA for the CDR3 is TGTGCCAGCAGTTTATGGGGACAGACAACTTCTGGAAACACCATATATTTT.